Listed here is a single TCR beta chain. The antigen is undetermined. This sample is part of a study of T cell responses to AZD1222 COVID-19 vaccine. The junction had 6 bases not matched to a gene; V was cut back by 4 bases and J by 5 bases. The CDR3 length is 14 residues. Germline CDR1 reads SGHRS; CDR2 reads YFSETQ. General study points: Donors, mostly white British, included more females; clonal diversity was possibly underestimated. Repertoire collection took place solely once the T cell response had peaked. Across spike, vaccine-associated CD4 TCRs were found, dominant at 160-218 and 743-854.

Produced via immunoSEQ multiplex PCR; TCRdb's table is partial and in-frame only. The sample contains about 190,000 clones, approximately 94% of which appear only once. The TCR comes from an adult in good health. The J gene is TRBJ2-7, the V gene TRBV5-1, with 10 bases aligning to TRBD1. The sample consisted of peripheral blood, taken on day 0 of AZD1222 vaccination. This CDR3 reads CASSPEDRGNEQYF. As DNA, the CDR3 is TGCGCCAGCAGCCCCGAGGACAGGGGGAACGAGCAGTACTTC.